This TCR beta chain came from a study of blood T cell repertoires in COVID-19. Study at large: PBMCs, B-cell-depleted T cells, or T cells provided the cDNA or gDNA that made up the material.

The table came from immunoSEQ multiplex PCR; TCRdb's copy has only in-frame clones and leaves some out. The sample has 210,000 or so clones; 78% are singletons. The sequenced sample consisted of peripheral blood. This receptor was taken from a woman older than 75 with active or convalescent COVID-19.

The CDR3 sequence is CASSMILGDSPLHF. In DNA form, the CDR3 reads TGTGCCAGCAGCATGATCCTCGGGGATTCACCCCTCCACTTT. The rearrangement joins TRBV5-4 to TRBJ1-6; D is uncertain. Trimming pared 4 bases from V and 8 bases from J, leaving 13 bases between. The length of the CDR3 is 14 residues. Germline V gene lookup returns CDR1 SGHNT and CDR2 YYREEE (reference sequence).